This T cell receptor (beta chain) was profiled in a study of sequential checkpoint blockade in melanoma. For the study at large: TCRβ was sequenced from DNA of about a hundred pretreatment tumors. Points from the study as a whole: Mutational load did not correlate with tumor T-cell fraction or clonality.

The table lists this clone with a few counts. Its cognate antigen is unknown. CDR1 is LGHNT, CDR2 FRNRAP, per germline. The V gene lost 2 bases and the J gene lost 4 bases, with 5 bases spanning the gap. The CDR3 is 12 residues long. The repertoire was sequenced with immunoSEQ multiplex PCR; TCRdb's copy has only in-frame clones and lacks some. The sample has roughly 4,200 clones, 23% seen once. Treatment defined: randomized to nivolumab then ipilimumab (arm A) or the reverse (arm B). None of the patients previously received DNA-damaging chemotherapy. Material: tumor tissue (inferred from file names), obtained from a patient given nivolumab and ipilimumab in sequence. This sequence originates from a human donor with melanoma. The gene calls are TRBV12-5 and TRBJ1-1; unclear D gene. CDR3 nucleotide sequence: TGTGCTAGTGGTTTGTGGCTCACTGAAGCTTTCTTT. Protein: CASGLWLTEAFF.